The source of this T cell receptor beta chain is a study of blood T cell repertoires in COVID-19. Study-wide background: Collection of acute and convalescent COVID-19 samples took place in the United States, Italy and Spain.

Under the authors' procedure: Nucleated cell number was recorded as an estimate derived from reference gene primer amplification. Only in-frame clones appear in the TCRdb table, and some are missing; sequencing was by immunoSEQ multiplex PCR. V, J and clone size are those of that table, while D and trimming were read from the DNA. Among 250,000 to 300,000 clones, approximately 91% were seen once, and the ten largest hold about 1%. A few counts support this clone. CDR3 length: 15 residues. Germline CDR1 LNHDA, CDR2 SQIVND (reference sequence). Trimming stripped 3 bases from V and 2 bases from J, with 11 bases between. Symptom resolution, clearance, or two negative PCRs marked the recovered donors of Cohort 3.

The receptor was derived from a woman aged 30 to 39 who had recovered from COVID-19. The chain is built from TRBV19 and TRBJ1-3; D is possibly TRBD1 (6 bases). The sequencing sample was made of PBMCs or T cells enriched from blood (not recorded which). CDR3 nucleotides: TGTGCCAGTAGTATCCCCAGGGGAGCTGGAAACACCATATATTTT. It is translated as CASSIPRGAGNTIYF. Full variable domain (outside the CDR3, taken from reference TRBV19 and TRBJ1-3): DGGITQSPKYLFRKEGQNVTLSCEQNLNHDAMYWYRQDPGQGLRLIYYSQIVNDFQKGDIAEGYSVSREKKESFPLTVTSAQKNPTAFYLCASSIPRGAGNTIYFGEGSWLTVV.